The clone carrying this T cell receptor beta chain was counted once. The antigen remains undetermined. The sample is drawn from a study of tumor-infiltrating lymphocytes in localized non-small cell lung cancer. In the study overall: Several tumor histologies, both smoking statuses, and some post-neoadjuvant chemotherapy samples were included. Broader study findings: Available tissue quantity limited TCR sequencing to a patient subset. Compared with uninvolved lung, tumors showed higher T cell infiltration by TCRbeta sequencing.

TCRdb's table, derived via immunoSEQ multiplex PCR, lists solely in-frame clones and lacks some. In the table there are some 2,500 clones, about three fifths of which are singletons. V was pared by 1 base and J by 6 bases, with 3 bases of the junction left unmatched. Germline lookup yields CDR1 SGHTA and CDR2 FQGNSA. This CDR3 has 14 residues. This chain uses TRBV7-2 with TRBJ2-3, with 8 positions matching TRBD2. The origin of this receptor is a human donor with non-small cell lung cancer. The sequenced sample was uninvolved lung tissue not adjacent to the tumor. In DNA, the CDR3 is TGTGCCAGCAGCTTAGGGCGGGAGGTCGATACGCAGTATTTT. Amino acid sequence: CASSLGREVDTQYF.